A single T cell receptor beta chain is shown here with its context. As yet, its antigen is unknown. This sample was included in a study of T cell responses to AZD1222 COVID-19 vaccine. This CDR3 has 13 amino acids. Germline values: CDR1 MDHEN, CDR2 SYDVKM. Trimming took 7 bases from V and 0 from J, leaving 9 bases between them. Measured with immunoSEQ multiplex PCR; TCRdb has only the in-frame clones, and not every one. In the table there are around 170,000 clones, 80% to 95% of which are singletons. Study-wide findings and caveats: Seropositive status at baseline applied to only a handful of AZD1222 recipients. There were mostly white British donors and more females than males, and clonal diversity was possibly underestimated.

Sequenced material: peripheral blood, taken on day 0 of AZD1222 vaccination. The rearrangement joins TRBV28 to TRBJ1-1; D unresolved. The TCR sequence derives from an adult in good health. DNA of the CDR3: TGTGCCAGCACTGGATTCATGAACACTGAAGCTTTCTTT. This translates into CASTGFMNTEAFF.